This T cell receptor beta chain was identified during a study of blood T cells in healthy people across ages. Study-level findings and limits: Estimated diversity that came from one million T cells was considered an underestimate.

The CDR3 extends over 16 amino acids. V lost 1 base and J 2 bases, leaving 14 bases between the germline ends. Germline assignment: CDR1 SEHNR and CDR2 FQNEAQ (reference sequence). Primers used in a second PCR of about 7 to 11 cycles were a sample-barcoded 5' primer and a J-beta primer mix. From the 5' RACE reads, TCRdb called clonotypes with MiXCR, one entry per CDR3 protein. The sample shows 1,800,000 or so distinct CDR3 sequences, roughly 43% of them seen only once. At least 5 micrograms of total RNA were extracted per sample. This clonotype has a handful of counts. Its antigen is currently unknown.

The sample comprised blood. This TCR derives from a human donor in good health. This chain links TRBV7-9 with TRBJ1-2; weak D call: TRBD1 (6 bases). CDR3 nucleotides: TGTGCCAGCAGCTTAGTGACAGGACCGACGAACTATGGCTACACCTTC. It codes for CASSLVTGPTNYGYTF. The variable domain in full, completed from reference TRBV7-9 and TRBJ1-2, reads DTGVSQNPRHKITKRGQNVTFRCDPISEHNRLYWYRQTLGQGPEFLTYFQNEAQLEKSRLLSDRFSAERPKGSFSTLEIQRTEQGDSAMYLCASSLVTGPTNYGYTFGSGTRLTVV.